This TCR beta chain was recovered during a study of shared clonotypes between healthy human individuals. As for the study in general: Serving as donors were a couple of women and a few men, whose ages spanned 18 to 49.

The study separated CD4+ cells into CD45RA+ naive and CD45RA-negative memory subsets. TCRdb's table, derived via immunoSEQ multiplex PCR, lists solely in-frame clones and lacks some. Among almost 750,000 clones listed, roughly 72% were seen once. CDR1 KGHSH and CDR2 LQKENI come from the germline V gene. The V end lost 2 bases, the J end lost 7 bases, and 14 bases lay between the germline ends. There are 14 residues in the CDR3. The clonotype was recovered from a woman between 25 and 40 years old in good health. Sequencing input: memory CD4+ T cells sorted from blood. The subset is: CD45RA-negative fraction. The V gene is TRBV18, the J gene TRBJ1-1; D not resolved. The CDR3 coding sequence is TGTGCCAGCTCACCATACGAAGGCGAGGGTGAAGCTTTCTTT. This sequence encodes CASSPYEGEGEAFF.